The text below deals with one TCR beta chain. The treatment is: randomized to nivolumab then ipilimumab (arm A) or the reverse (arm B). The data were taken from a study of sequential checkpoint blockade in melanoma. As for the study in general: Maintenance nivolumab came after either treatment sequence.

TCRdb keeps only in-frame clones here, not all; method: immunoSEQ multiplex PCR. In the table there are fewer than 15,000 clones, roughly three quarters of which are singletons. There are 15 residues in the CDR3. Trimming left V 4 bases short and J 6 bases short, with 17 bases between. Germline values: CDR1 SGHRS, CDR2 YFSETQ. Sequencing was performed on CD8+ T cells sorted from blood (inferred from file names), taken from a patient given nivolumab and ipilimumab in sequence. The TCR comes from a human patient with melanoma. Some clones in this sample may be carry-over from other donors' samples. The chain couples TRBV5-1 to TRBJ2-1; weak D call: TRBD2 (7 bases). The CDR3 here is CASSGRGTSRNEQFF. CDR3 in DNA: TGCGCCAGCAGCGGGAGGGGGACCTCGCGCAATGAGCAGTTCTTC.